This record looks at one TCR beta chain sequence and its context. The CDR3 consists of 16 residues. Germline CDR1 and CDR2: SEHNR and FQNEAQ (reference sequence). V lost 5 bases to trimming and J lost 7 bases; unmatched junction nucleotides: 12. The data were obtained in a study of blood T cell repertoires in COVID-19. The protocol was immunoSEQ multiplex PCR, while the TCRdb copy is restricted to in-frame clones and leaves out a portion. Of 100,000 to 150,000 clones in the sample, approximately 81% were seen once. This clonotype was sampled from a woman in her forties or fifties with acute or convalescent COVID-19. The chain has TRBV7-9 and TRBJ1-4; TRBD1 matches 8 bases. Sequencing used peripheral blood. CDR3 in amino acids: CASSRSTGGLFEKLFF. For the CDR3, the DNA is TGTGCCAGCAGCAGAAGCACAGGGGGGTTGTTTGAAAAACTGTTTTTT. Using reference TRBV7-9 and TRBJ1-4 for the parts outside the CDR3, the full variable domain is DTGVSQNPRHKITKRGQNVTFRCDPISEHNRLYWYRQTLGQGPEFLTYFQNEAQLEKSRLLSDRFSAERPKGSFSTLEIQRTEQGDSAMYLCASSRSTGGLFEKLFFGSGTQLSVL.